This entry features one T cell receptor beta chain sequence. This clonotype was picked up many times. Its binding antigen is unknown. Base qualities were left out, and no much larger clone turns up one base away. This entry comes from a study of T cell repertoires in cytomegalovirus infection (dated by TCRdb to the late 2010s). With regard to the full study: Alongside well-studied HLA-B-restricted epitopes, the peptide stimulations were aimed at recently identified HLA-C-restricted CMV epitopes, whose presentation resists viral immunomodulation. Donor HLA type was relevant to the analysis, because carriage of CMV infection together with the matching HLA type was indicated by public TCR beta signatures.

Summary of the overall study and its limitations: In both this cohort and an independent cohort of 350 to 400 donors, the cumulative frequency of public TCR beta family members distinguished carriers of CMV infection plus the relevant HLA type. The ex vivo response was dominated by HLA-C-restricted CMV-specific TCR beta clonotypes, and the single most frequent clonotype in two of eight donors was supplied by these HLA-C-restricted clonotypes.

The treatment or condition label here, explained by the study, means: in vitro stimulation with specific CMV peptide epitopes to enrich CMV-specific T cells. The CDR3 runs 15 residues from the cysteine to the phenylalanine. The retained sequence is limited to the CDR3, 45 bases, with the frame set at the first base. In the germline V gene, CDR1 corresponds to SGHVS and CDR2 to FQNEAQ. Ends trimmed: V by 4 bases, J by 4 bases; bases unmatched to a gene: 7. TCRdb lists the instrument as Illumina HiSeq 1500. Through fastp at Q25 and MiXCR, TCRdb rebuilt clones from the public reads, retaining in-frame beta chains. Rows merge per CDR3 protein into single entries with the most common DNA and genes. This sample has approximately 910,000 distinct CDR3 sequences in its table, and around a third of those were observed once. The top ten hold around an eighth of the sample.

The source material was cultured CD8+ T cells from PBMCs, sampled from culture after CMV antigen stimulation. The rearranged segments are TRBV7-8 and TRBJ1-5, with TRBD1 matching 7 junction bases. This clonotype was obtained from a human donor in good health (CMV status not recorded). Some clones in this sample may be carry-over from other donors' samples. The DNA sequence follows: TGTGCCAGCAGCTCGTCGACAGGGTGGAATCAGCCCCAGCATTTT. Translated, this is CASSSSTGWNQPQHF. Supplemented by the reference TRBV7-8 and TRBJ1-5 proteins around the CDR3, the complete variable domain is GAGVSQSPRYKVAKRGQDVALRCDPISGHVSLFWYQQALGQGPEFLTYFQNEAQLDKSGLPSDRFFAERPEGSVSTLKIQRTQQEDSAVYLCASSSSTGWNQPQHFGDGTRLSIL.